The sequence of this T cell receptor (beta chain) was determined in a study of CD8 T cells in ankylosing spondylitis. Regarding the study as a whole: Existing reports had already noted some motif variants in reactive arthritis synovial fluid and blood. Disease-linked clones reportedly showed significant enrichment in matched ankylosing spondylitis synovial fluid.

The CDR3 totals 15 residues. Germline CDR1 and CDR2: LGHNA and YSLEER. Trimming cost V 5 bases and J 5 bases; bases outside gene matches: 10. The table lists this clonotype with many counts. Antigen: not known. With molecular barcodes, quantitative 5'-RACE was used to make the TCR beta libraries. One entry per CDR3 protein results from TCRdb running MiXCR on the 5' RACE reads. The sample lists under 200,000 distinct CDR3 sequences, around a tenth seen once, with more than 13% in the top ten. This chain joins TRBV4-3 and TRBJ1-1; 8 bases agree with TRBD1. This receptor was obtained from a female donor with ankylosing spondylitis or in good health (not recorded which). The sequenced sample consisted of blood, either unsorted or a sorted T cell fraction (not recorded which). The CDR3 protein is CASSYFPTGETEAFF. The DNA for the CDR3 is TGCGCCAGCAGCTACTTCCCGACAGGGGAGACTGAAGCTTTCTTT.